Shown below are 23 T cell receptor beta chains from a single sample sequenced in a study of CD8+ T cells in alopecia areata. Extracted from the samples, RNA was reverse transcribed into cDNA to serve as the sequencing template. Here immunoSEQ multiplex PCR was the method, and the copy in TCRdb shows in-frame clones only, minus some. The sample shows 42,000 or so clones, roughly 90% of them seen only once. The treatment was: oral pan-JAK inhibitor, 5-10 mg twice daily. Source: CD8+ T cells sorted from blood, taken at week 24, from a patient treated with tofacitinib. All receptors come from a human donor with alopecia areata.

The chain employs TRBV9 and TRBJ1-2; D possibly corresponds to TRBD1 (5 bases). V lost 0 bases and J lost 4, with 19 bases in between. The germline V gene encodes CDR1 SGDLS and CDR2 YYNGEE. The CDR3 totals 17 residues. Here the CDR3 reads CASSVGAAGLGSYGYTF. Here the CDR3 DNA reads TGTGCCAGCAGCGTAGGGGCGGCAGGGCTGGGCTCCTATGGCTACACCTTC.

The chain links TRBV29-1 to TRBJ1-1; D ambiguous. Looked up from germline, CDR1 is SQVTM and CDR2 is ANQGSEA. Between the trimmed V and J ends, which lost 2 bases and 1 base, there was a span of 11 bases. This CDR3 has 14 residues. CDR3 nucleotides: TGCAGCGTTGAACCTACGGCGGGGAACACTGAAGCTTTCTTT. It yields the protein CSVEPTAGNTEAFF.

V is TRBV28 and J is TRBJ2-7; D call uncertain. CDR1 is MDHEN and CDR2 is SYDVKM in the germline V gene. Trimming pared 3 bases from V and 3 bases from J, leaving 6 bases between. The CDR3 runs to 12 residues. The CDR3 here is CASSFPGYEQYF. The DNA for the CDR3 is TGTGCCAGCAGTTTTCCCGGCTACGAGCAGTACTTC.

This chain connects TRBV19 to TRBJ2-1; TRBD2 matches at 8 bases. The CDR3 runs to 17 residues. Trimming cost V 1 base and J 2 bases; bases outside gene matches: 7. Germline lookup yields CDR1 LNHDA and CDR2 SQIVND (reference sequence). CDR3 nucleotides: TGTGCCAGTAGTATAGTACCAGCGGGGGCACCCTACAATGAGCAGTTCTTC. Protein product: CASSIVPAGAPYNEQFF.

The CDR3 reads CAISESGQGADYGYTF. The CDR3, as DNA: TGTGCCATCAGTGAGTCGGGCCAGGGGGCTGACTATGGCTACACCTTC. This rearrangement joins TRBV10-3 to TRBJ1-2; 8 nucleotides agree with TRBD1. This CDR3 spans 16 amino acids. The V segment lost 0 bases and the J segment 3 bases; nucleotides outside the gene matches: 6. Germline CDR1 and CDR2: ENHRY and SYGVKD.

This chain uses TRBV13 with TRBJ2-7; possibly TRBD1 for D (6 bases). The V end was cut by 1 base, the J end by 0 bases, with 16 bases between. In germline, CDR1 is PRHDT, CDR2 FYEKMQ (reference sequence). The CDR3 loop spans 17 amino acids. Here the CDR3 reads CASSLESNGTTSYEQYF. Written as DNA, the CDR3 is TGTGCCAGCAGCTTAGAATCTAATGGGACAACCTCCTACGAGCAGTACTTC.

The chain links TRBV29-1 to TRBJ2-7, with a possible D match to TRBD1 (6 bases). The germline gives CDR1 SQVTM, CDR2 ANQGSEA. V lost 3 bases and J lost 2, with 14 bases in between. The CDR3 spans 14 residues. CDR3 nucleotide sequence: TGCAGCGTTGACGGGCGACAGGATACCTACGAGCAGTACTTC. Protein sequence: CSVDGRQDTYEQYF.

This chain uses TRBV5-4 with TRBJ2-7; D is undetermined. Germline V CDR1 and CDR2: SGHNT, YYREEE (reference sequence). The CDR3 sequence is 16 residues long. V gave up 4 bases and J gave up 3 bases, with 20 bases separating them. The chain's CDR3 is CASSPTGGDAFYEQYF. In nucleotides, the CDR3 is TGTGCCAGCAGCCCCACGGGTGGAGACGCTTTCTACGAGCAGTACTTC.

CDR3 sequence (DNA): TGTGCCAGCAGTGACAGGAATGAAGAGACCCAGTACTTC. Encoded protein: CASSDRNEETQYF. This chain uses TRBV27 with TRBJ2-5; the D gene is possibly TRBD1 (6 bases). From germline, CDR1 is MNHEY and CDR2 SMNVEV (reference sequence). This CDR3 contains 13 residues. V dropped 5 bases and J dropped 3 bases, with 10 bases sitting between them.

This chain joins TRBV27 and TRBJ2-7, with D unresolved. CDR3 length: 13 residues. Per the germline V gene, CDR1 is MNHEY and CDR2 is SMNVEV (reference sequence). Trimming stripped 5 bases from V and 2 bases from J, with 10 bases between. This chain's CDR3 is CASSPYKPYEQYF. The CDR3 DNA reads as TGTGCCAGCAGTCCCTACAAGCCCTACGAGCAGTACTTC.

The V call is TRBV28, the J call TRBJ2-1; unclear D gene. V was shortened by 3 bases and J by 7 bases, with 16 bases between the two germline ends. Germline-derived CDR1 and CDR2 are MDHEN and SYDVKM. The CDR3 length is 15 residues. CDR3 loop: CASSLGLGLVNEQFF. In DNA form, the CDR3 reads TGTGCCAGCAGTTTGGGTCTCGGCCTAGTAAATGAGCAGTTCTTC.

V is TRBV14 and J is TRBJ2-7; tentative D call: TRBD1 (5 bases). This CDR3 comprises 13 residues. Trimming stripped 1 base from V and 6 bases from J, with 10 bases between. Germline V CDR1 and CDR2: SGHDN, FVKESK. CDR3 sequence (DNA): TGTGCCAGCAGCCAAGGCGGACACGCCGAGCAGTACTTC. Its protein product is CASSQGGHAEQYF.

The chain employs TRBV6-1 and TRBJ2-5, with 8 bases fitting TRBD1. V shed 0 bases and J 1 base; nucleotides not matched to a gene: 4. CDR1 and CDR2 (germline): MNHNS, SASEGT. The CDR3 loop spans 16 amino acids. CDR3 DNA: TGTGCCAGCAGTGAAGCAGCAGGGGGCCCCCAAGAGACCCAGTACTTC. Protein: CASSEAAGGPQETQYF.

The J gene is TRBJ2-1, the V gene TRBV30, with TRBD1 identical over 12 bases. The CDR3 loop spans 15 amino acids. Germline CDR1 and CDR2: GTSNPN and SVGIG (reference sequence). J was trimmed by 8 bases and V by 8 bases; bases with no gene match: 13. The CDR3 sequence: CAATLPGQGADEQFF. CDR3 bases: TGTGCCGCCACCCTCCCGGGACAGGGGGCAGATGAGCAGTTCTTC.

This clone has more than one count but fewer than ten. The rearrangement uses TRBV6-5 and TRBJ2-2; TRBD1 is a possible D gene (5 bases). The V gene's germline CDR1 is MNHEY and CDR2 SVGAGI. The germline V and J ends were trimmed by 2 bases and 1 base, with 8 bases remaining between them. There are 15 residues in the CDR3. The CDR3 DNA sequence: TGTGCCAGCAGTTACCTGACAGAGAACACCGGGGAGCTGTTTTTT. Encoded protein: CASSYLTENTGELFF.

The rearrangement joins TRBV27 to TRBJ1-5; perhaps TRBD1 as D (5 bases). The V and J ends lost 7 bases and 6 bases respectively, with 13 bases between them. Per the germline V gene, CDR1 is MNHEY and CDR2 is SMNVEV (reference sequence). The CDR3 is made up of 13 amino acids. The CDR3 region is CASKLGGGQPQHF. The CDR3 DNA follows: TGTGCCAGCAAGCTTGGGGGGGGTCAGCCCCAGCATTTT.

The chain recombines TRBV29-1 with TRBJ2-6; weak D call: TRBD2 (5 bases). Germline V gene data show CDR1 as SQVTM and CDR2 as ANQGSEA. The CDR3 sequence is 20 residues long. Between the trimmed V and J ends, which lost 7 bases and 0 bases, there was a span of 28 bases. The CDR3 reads CSERSDQYRDLTSGANVLTF. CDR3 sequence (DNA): TGCAGCGAGAGATCCGACCAATACCGGGATCTTACCTCTGGGGCCAACGTCCTGACTTTC.

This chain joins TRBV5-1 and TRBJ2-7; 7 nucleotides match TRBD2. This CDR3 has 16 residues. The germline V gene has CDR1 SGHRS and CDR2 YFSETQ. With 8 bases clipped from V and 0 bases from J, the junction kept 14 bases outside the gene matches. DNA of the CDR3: TGCGCCAGAATACCCCTTAGCGGCGGGAGCTCCTACGAGCAGTACTTC. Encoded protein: CARIPLSGGSSYEQYF. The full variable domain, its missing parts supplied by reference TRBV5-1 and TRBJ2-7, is KAGVTQTPRYLIKTRGQQVTLSCSPISGHRSVSWYQQTPGQGLQFLFEYFSETQRNKGNFPGRFSGRQFSNSRSEMNVSTLELGDSALYLCARIPLSGGSSYEQYFGPGTRLTVT.

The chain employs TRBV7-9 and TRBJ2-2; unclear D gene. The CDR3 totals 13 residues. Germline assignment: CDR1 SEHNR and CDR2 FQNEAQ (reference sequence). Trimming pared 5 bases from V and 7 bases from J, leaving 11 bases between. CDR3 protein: CASSHPGSGELFF. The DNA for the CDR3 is TGTGCCAGCAGCCACCCTGGTAGCGGGGAGCTGTTTTTT. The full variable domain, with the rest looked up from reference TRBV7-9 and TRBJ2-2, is DTGVSQNPRHKITKRGQNVTFRCDPISEHNRLYWYRQTLGQGPEFLTYFQNEAQLEKSRLLSDRFSAERPKGSFSTLEIQRTEQGDSAMYLCASSHPGSGELFFGEGSRLTVL.

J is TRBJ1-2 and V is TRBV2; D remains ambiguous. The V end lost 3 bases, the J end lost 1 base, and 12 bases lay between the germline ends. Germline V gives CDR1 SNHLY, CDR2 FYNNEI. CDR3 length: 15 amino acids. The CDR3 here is CASSEGFRDNYGYTF. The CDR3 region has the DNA TGTGCCAGCAGTGAGGGTTTTCGGGATAACTATGGCTACACCTTC.

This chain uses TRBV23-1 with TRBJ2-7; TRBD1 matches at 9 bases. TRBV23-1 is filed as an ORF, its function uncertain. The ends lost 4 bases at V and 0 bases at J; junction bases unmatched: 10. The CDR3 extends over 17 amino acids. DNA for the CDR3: TGCGCCAGCAGTCCACCCGATGGGGACAGGGACTCCTACGAGCAGTACTTC. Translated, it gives CASSPPDGDRDSYEQYF.

The CDR3 DNA is TGTGCCAGCAGCTCAACAACAGCGGGGGTCAAAGAGACCCAGTACTTC. This translates into CASSSTTAGVKETQYF. The chain links TRBV7-6 to TRBJ2-5, with 8 bases identical to TRBD2. V gave up 4 bases and J gave up 3 bases; unmatched junction bases: 10. The CDR3 totals 16 residues. The V gene's germline CDR1 is SGHVS and CDR2 FNYEAQ.

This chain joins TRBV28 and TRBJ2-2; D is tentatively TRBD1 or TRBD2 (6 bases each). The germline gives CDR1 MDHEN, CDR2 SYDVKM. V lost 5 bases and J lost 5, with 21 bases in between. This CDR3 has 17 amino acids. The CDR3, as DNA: TGTGCCAGCAGTGAAGTTGAGAGGGGGGCGCGAACCGGGGAGCTGTTTTTT. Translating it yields CASSEVERGARTGELFF.